Shown below are 20 T cell receptor beta chains from a single sample sequenced in a study of radiotherapy plus CTLA-4 blockade in lung cancer. Some clones are missing from TCRdb's copy, which holds only in-frame ones; the method was immunoSEQ multiplex PCR. The sample has tens of thousands of clones, around 84% seen once; the top ten hold 25% to 30%. This specimen was peripheral blood, taken from a patient treated with radiotherapy plus ipilimumab. The receptors were gathered from a human donor with non-small cell lung cancer whose response to radiotherapy plus ipilimumab could not be evaluated.

V usage is TRBV28 and J usage is TRBJ2-6; unclear D gene. V gave up 8 bases and J gave up 4 bases, with 18 bases separating them. This CDR3 contains 16 residues. CDR1 and CDR2 from the germline V gene are MDHEN and SYDVKM. CDR3 amino acids: CASGDKVSSGANVLTF. As DNA, the CDR3 is TGTGCCAGCGGCGACAAGGTCTCTTCAGGGGCCAACGTCCTGACTTTC.

The gene calls are TRBV27 and TRBJ2-6; D uncertain. The germline gives CDR1 MNHEY, CDR2 SMNVEV (reference sequence). This CDR3 region has 15 residues. V was pared by 3 bases and J by 0 bases, with 6 bases between. This chain's CDR3 is CASSFLSSGANVLTF. DNA for the CDR3: TGTGCCAGCAGTTTTCTCTCCTCTGGGGCCAACGTCCTGACTTTC.

The CDR3, as DNA: TGTGCCAGCAGCTTGACAAACTACGAGCAGTACTTC. This encodes CASSLTNYEQYF. The chain uses TRBV5-6 and TRBJ2-7; D unclear. Germline V gene data show CDR1 as SGHDT and CDR2 as YYEEEE. The CDR3 totals 12 residues. V dropped 1 base and J dropped 3 bases, with 5 bases sitting between them. The full variable domain, its missing parts supplied by reference TRBV5-6 and TRBJ2-7, is DAGVTQSPTHLIKTRGQQVTLRCSPKSGHDTVSWYQQALGQGPQFIFQYYEEEERQRGNFPDRFSGHQFPNYSSELNVNALLLGDSALYLCASSLTNYEQYFGPGTRLTVT.

V usage is TRBV7-9 and J usage is TRBJ2-7; 7 nucleotides align to TRBD1. This CDR3 contains 16 residues. Looked up from germline, CDR1 is SEHNR and CDR2 is FQNEAQ (reference sequence). V was clipped by 2 bases and J by 5 bases; unmatched bases: 12. CDR3 region: CASSLKGGPPRDEQYF. DNA of the CDR3: TGTGCCAGCAGCTTAAAAGGGGGCCCCCCGAGGGACGAGCAGTACTTC.

This chain joins TRBV7-2 and TRBJ1-1; 9 bases are a match to TRBD1. CDR1 is SGHTA, CDR2 FQGNSA, per germline. The CDR3 spans 14 residues. The junction had 5 bases not matched to a gene; V was cut back by 5 bases and J by 4 bases. CDR3 region: CASSHRGPSTEAFF. The CDR3 bases are TGTGCCAGCAGCCACAGGGGGCCGAGCACTGAAGCTTTCTTT.

The V and J genes are TRBV19 and TRBJ2-2; TRBD1 matches at 7 bases. Trimming took 5 bases from V and 7 from J; bases not matched to a gene: 10. Germline assignment: CDR1 LNHDA and CDR2 SQIVND (reference sequence). The CDR3 has 15 residues. The CDR3 DNA follows: TGTGCCAGTAGTCCAAGACAGGGCAGGGGCGGGGAGCTGTTTTTT. Translation: CASSPRQGRGGELFF.

The J gene is TRBJ2-7, the V gene TRBV5-1, with 11 bases identical to TRBD1. The CDR3 is made up of 15 amino acids. In germline, CDR1 is SGHRS, CDR2 YFSETQ. V was clipped by 2 bases and J by 7 bases; unmatched bases: 8. Here the CDR3 reads CASSFQGQGVGEQYF. Written as DNA, the CDR3 is TGCGCCAGCAGCTTTCAGGGACAGGGGGTAGGGGAGCAGTACTTC.

This chain joins TRBV28 and TRBJ2-7; D unresolved. This CDR3 contains 13 residues. In germline, CDR1 is MDHEN, CDR2 SYDVKM. V lost 3 bases and J lost 0, with 6 bases in between. The CDR3 region has the DNA TGTGCCAGCAGTTTTACAGCCTCCTACGAGCAGTACTTC. This sequence encodes CASSFTASYEQYF.

This clone appeared once. The gene calls are TRBV7-2 and TRBJ2-7; the match to TRBD2 covers 10 bases. V shed 3 bases, J shed 2 bases, and the junction held 13 bases outside the gene matches. CDR1 is SGHTA and CDR2 is FQGNSA in the germline V gene. The CDR3 runs 18 residues. The CDR3 DNA reads TGTGCCAGCAGCTTGAGGACTAGCGGCTTCGGTGGGACCTACGAGCAGTACTTC. Its protein is CASSLRTSGFGGTYEQYF.

This chain links TRBV30 with TRBJ1-2, with TRBD1 identical over 10 bases. The V gene's germline CDR1 is GTSNPN and CDR2 SVGIG (reference sequence). This CDR3 is 15 amino acids long. The J segment lost 5 bases and the V segment lost 3 bases, leaving 9 bases of the junction unmatched. CDR3 in DNA: TGTGCCTGGAGGTTCCTCGACAGGGGGCAATATGGCTACACCTTC. It codes for CAWRFLDRGQYGYTF.

The chain employs TRBV6-6 and TRBJ1-1, with TRBD1 matching over 7 bases. The V segment lost 2 bases and the J segment 1 base; nucleotides outside the gene matches: 7. CDR3 length: 16 amino acids. CDR1 and CDR2 from the germline V gene are MNHNY and SVGAGI (reference sequence). The DNA for the CDR3 is TGTGCCAGCAGTTACAAGGGACAGAAGCAGAACACTGAAGCTTTCTTT. Amino acids: CASSYKGQKQNTEAFF.

The rearrangement joins TRBV9 to TRBJ2-1; perhaps TRBD1 as D (5 bases). Between the trimmed V and J ends, which lost 4 bases and 9 bases, there was a span of 17 bases. Germline CDR1 SGDLS, CDR2 YYNGEE. This CDR3 has 14 amino acids. The CDR3 loop is CASSLRGIRAEQFF. The CDR3 DNA sequence: TGTGCCAGCAGCCTTAGGGGTATCAGGGCTGAGCAGTTCTTC.

This clone has more than one count but fewer than ten. This sample also contains other DNA sequences that code for the same CDR3. This chain joins TRBV30 and TRBJ1-5; no clear D gene. This CDR3 region has 12 residues. Trimming took off 3 bases at V and 2 bases at J, with 5 bases between the two ends. The germline CDR1 and CDR2 sequences are GTSNPN and SVGIG (reference sequence). Here the CDR3 reads CAWSSGNQPQHF. DNA of the CDR3: TGTGCCTGGAGCAGTGGCAATCAGCCCCAGCATTTT.

The rearrangement uses TRBV30 and TRBJ1-2; 7 bases fit TRBD1. The ends lost 6 bases at V and 0 bases at J; junction bases unmatched: 10. The CDR3 sequence is 15 residues long. Germline V lookup: CDR1 GTSNPN, CDR2 SVGIG (reference sequence). The CDR3 DNA follows: TGTGCCTGCGACCCGACAGGGCGAACTAACTATGGCTACACCTTC. Amino acids: CACDPTGRTNYGYTF.

V is TRBV18 and J is TRBJ2-5, with 11 bases that match TRBD2. Per the germline V gene, CDR1 is KGHSH and CDR2 is LQKENI. There are 15 residues in the CDR3. The V and J ends lost 3 bases and 5 bases, in that order; junction bases with no gene match: 5. The CDR3 here is CASSPWTSGRETQYF. The CDR3 DNA reads TGTGCCAGCTCACCCTGGACTAGCGGGCGCGAGACCCAGTACTTC.

CDR3 bases: TGTGCCAGCAGCCTCGGGGACAGATACGAGCAGTACTTC. Translated, it gives CASSLGDRYEQYF. This chain links TRBV2 with TRBJ2-7, with TRBD1 matching 7 bases. The CDR3 has 13 residues. With 6 bases clipped from V and 4 bases from J, the junction kept 6 bases outside the gene matches. Germline V CDR1 and CDR2: SNHLY, FYNNEI.

Here the CDR3 reads CASSPRYAYNEQFF. The CDR3 nucleotides are TGCGCCAGCAGCCCTCGGTACGCCTACAATGAGCAGTTCTTC. J is TRBJ2-1 and V is TRBV4-3, with no clear D. The CDR3 has 14 residues. Per germline, CDR1 LGHNA and CDR2 YSLEER. V gave up 4 bases and J gave up 2 bases, with 9 bases separating them.

The chain couples TRBV7-8 to TRBJ2-7; 9 nucleotides agree with TRBD1. Germline loops: CDR1 SGHVS, CDR2 FQNEAQ. The CDR3 runs 16 residues. J was trimmed by 4 bases and V by 4 bases; bases with no gene match: 11. The CDR3 loop reads CASSSVGSGQGYEQYF. The CDR3 DNA follows: TGTGCCAGCAGCTCTGTAGGGTCGGGACAGGGTTACGAGCAGTACTTC.

CDR3 in DNA: TGTGCCAGCAGGTTCCGGGCGGGAGCTCTAGATACGCAGTATTTT. This sequence encodes CASRFRAGALDTQYF. This chain connects TRBV6-5 to TRBJ2-3, with TRBD2 matching 7 bases. CDR1 and CDR2 (germline): MNHEY, SVGAGI. This CDR3 region has 15 residues. V shed 6 bases, J shed 5 bases, and the junction held 11 bases outside the gene matches.

J is TRBJ2-2 and V is TRBV5-1, with TRBD1 as a possible D gene (7 bases). Trimming left V 4 bases short and J 3 bases short, with 16 bases between. The germline V gene encodes CDR1 SGHRS and CDR2 YFSETQ. The CDR3 runs 16 residues. DNA for the CDR3: TGCGCCAGCAGCCTGCAGGGGGGCGGCGACACCGGGGAGCTGTTTTTT. This translates into CASSLQGGGDTGELFF.